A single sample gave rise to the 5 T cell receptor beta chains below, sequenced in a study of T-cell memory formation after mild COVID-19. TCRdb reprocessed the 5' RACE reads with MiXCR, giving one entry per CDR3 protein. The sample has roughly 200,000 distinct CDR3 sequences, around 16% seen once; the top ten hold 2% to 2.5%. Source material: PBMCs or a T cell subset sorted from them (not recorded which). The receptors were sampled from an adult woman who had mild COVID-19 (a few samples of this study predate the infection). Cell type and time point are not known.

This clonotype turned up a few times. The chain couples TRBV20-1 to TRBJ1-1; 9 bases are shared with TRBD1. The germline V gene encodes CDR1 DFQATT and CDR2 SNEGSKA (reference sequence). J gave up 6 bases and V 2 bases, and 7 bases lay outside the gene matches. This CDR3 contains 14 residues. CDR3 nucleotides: TGCAGTGCTAGAAAAACAGGGGGCCTCCCTGAAGCTTTCTTT. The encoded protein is CSARKTGGLPEAFF.

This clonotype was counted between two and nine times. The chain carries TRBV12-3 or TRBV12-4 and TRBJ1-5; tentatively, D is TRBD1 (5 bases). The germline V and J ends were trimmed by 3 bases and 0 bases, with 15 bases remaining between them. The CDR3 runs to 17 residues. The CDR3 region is CASSFTTDPYSNQPQHF. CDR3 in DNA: TGTGCCAGCAGTTTTACGACAGACCCTTATAGCAATCAGCCCCAGCATTTT.

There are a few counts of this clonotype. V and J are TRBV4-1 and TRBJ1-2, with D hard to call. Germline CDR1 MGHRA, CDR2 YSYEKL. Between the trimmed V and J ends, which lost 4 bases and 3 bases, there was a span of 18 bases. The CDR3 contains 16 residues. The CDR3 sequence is CASSRQVSRNDYGYTF. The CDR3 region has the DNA TGCGCCAGCAGCCGCCAAGTTTCCCGGAACGACTATGGCTACACCTTC.

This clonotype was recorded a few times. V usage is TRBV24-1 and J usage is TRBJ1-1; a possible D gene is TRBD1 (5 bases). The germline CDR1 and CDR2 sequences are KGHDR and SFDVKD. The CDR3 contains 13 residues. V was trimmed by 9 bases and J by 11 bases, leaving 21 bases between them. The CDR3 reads CATAGTLYGEAFF. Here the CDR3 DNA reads TGTGCCACCGCCGGGACTCTATACGGGGAGGCTTTCTTT.

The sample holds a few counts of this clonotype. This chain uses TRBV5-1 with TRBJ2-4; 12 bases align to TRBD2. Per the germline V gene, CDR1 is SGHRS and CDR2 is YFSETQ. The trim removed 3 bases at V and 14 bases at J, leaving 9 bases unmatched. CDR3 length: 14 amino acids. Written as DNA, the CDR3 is TGCGCCAGCAGCTCCCTGACTAGCGGGGGCCTCAAGTACTTC. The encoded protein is CASSSLTSGGLKYF.